These 21 T cell receptor beta chains were all obtained from the same sample, sequenced in a study of spatial heterogeneity in lung cancer (dated by TCRdb to between 2018 and 2021). What the time point label conveys for this sample: sample taken at primary tumor resection. For TCR sequencing, whole RNA was extracted from tumor and nontumor lung tissue, or from cryopreserved PBMC samples, and no cell sorting was done. Receptor amplification or capture employed 5' RACE. The sequencer listed for this sample is NextSeq 500. The public reads were reprocessed in TCRdb via fastp at Q25 and MiXCR, keeping in-frame beta chains. Rows merge per CDR3 protein into single entries with the most common DNA and genes. The sample profile shows about 40,000 distinct CDR3 sequences; 4% to 6% of them were found once. Together, the top ten hold 20% to 30% of the sample. The material was PBMCs, obtained at surgery. These receptors came from a female donor with early-stage non-small cell lung cancer.

This clonotype was observed a handful of times. The V gene is TRBV6-2 or TRBV6-3, the J gene TRBJ2-3, with D possibly TRBD2 on 6 matching bases. The CDR3 extends over 16 amino acids. Deletions cut 5 bases from V and 0 bases from J, with 15 bases between. The germline V gene has CDR1 MNHEY and CDR2 SVGEGT. CDR3 sequence: CASSPTGTDSTDTQYF. CDR3 coding DNA: TGTGCCAGCAGTCCTACCGGGACTGATAGCACAGATACGCAGTATTTT.

A note on this clonotype: The junction departs from germline at one end; a sequencing error may be responsible. V gene TRBV2 combines with J gene TRBJ1-1, with 9 bases fitting TRBD1. CDR1 SNHLY and CDR2 FYNNEI come from the germline V gene. There are 13 residues in the CDR3. DNA of the CDR3: TGTGCCAGCAGGGAAGGACAGGGGAGGGGAGCTTTCTTT. This gives the protein CASREGQGRGAFF. Together with reference TRBV2 and TRBJ1-1, the CDR3 gives the full variable domain: EPEVTQTPSHQVTQMGQEVILRCVPISNHLYFYWYRQILGQKVEFLVSFYNNEISEKSEIFDDQFSVERPDGSNFTLKIRSTKLEDSAMYFCASREGQGRGAFFGQGTRLTVV.

This clonotype was detected ten times or more. The chain carries TRBV7-2 and TRBJ2-1; D ambiguous. Germline-derived CDR1 and CDR2 are SGHTA and FQGNSA. V lost 5 bases to trimming and J lost 4 bases, with 9 bases between them. CDR3 length: 13 residues. CDR3 region: CASSLRLYNEQFF. CDR3 in DNA: TGTGCCAGCAGCCTCCGACTGTACAATGAGCAGTTCTTC.

This clonotype was found many times. The chain couples TRBV6-5 to TRBJ1-6; no clear D gene. The CDR3 spans 13 residues. V gave up 2 bases and J gave up 13 bases, with 12 bases separating them. The germline gives CDR1 MNHEY, CDR2 SVGAGI. CDR3 loop: CASSYLDTVPLHF. The CDR3 nucleotides are TGTGCCAGCAGTTACCTTGACACCGTGCCCCTCCACTTT.

This clonotype was recorded many times. V usage is TRBV28 and J usage is TRBJ1-5; no firm D call. Trimming cost V 4 bases and J 7 bases, with 5 bases left between them. The germline CDR1 and CDR2 sequences are MDHEN and SYDVKM. CDR3 length: 11 amino acids. The CDR3 nucleotides read TGTGCCAGCAGTTGGGAGCAGCCCCAGCATTTT. This encodes CASSWEQPQHF.

This clonotype was seen ten or more times. The rearrangement links TRBV18 to TRBJ2-3, with D maybe TRBD1 (6 bases). Trimming shortened V by 5 bases and J by 3 bases, and 9 bases separated the two germline ends. This CDR3 has 13 amino acids. Per germline, CDR1 KGHSH and CDR2 LQKENI. The CDR3 DNA reads TGTGCCAGCTCATCCACAGGGACAGATACGCAGTATTTT. It translates to CASSSTGTDTQYF.

This clonotype was counted many times. This chain uses TRBV6-2 or TRBV6-3 with TRBJ1-2, with 8 bases aligning to TRBD1. Germline values: CDR1 MNHEY, CDR2 SVGEGT. CDR3 size: 15 residues. V was pared by 5 bases and J by 3 bases, with 8 bases of the junction left unmatched. This chain's CDR3 is CASSPWTGPYYGYTF. The DNA of the CDR3 is TGTGCCAGCAGTCCCTGGACAGGGCCCTACTATGGCTACACCTTC.

In this sample, this clonotype turned up a few times. The rearrangement links TRBV9 to TRBJ1-4; no clear D. Germline CDR1 is SGDLS and CDR2 is YYNGEE. This CDR3 has 16 amino acids. With 1 base removed from V and 4 bases from J, the gap between germline ends came to 14 bases. CDR3 nucleotide sequence: TGTGCCAGCAGCGTATCCGGCCGGAACGGTAATGAAAAACTGTTTTTT. Amino acids: CASSVSGRNGNEKLFF.

This clonotype came up a few times. The V gene is TRBV5-1, the J gene TRBJ2-1; TRBD2 agrees at 12 bases. The CDR3 runs to 17 residues. Trimming took 3 bases from V and 7 from J; bases not matched to a gene: 11. The V gene's germline CDR1 is SGHRS and CDR2 YFSETQ. CDR3 sequence reads: CASSSRLAGDPGNEQFF. CDR3 nucleotides: TGCGCCAGCAGCTCCCGACTAGCGGGGGACCCTGGGAATGAGCAGTTCTTC.

This clonotype is judged medium-sized. The chain has TRBV3-1 and TRBJ1-5; no clear D. The germline gives CDR1 LGHDT, CDR2 YNNKEL (reference sequence). Trimming stripped 0 bases from V and 7 bases from J, with 7 bases between. The CDR3 runs 13 residues. This CDR3 is CASSQDRRQPQHF. CDR3 sequence (DNA): TGTGCCAGCAGCCAAGATCGGAGGCAGCCCCAGCATTTT.

This clonotype was recorded many times. The chain has TRBV5-6 and TRBJ2-1; no reliable D call. Germline values: CDR1 SGHDT, CDR2 YYEEEE. V gave up 1 base and J gave up 5 bases, with 4 bases separating them. CDR3 size: 12 residues. DNA of the CDR3: TGTGCCAGCAGCTTGACAGACAATGAGCAGTTCTTC. Its protein is CASSLTDNEQFF. The full variable domain, rest sourced from reference TRBV5-6 and TRBJ2-1, is DAGVTQSPTHLIKTRGQQVTLRCSPKSGHDTVSWYQQALGQGPQFIFQYYEEEERQRGNFPDRFSGHQFPNYSSELNVNALLLGDSALYLCASSLTDNEQFFGPGTRLTVL.

The sample holds a few counts of this clonotype. V gene TRBV15 combines with J gene TRBJ2-3; D remains ambiguous. V was clipped by 1 base and J by 5 bases, with 13 bases between them. The CDR3 runs 15 residues. Looked up from germline, CDR1 is LNHNV and CDR2 is YYDKDF (reference sequence). The CDR3 DNA reads TGTGCCACCAGCAGAGGAGACAAACTGAGAGATACGCAGTATTTT. Protein product: CATSRGDKLRDTQYF.

Many counts were recorded for this clonotype. The chain uses TRBV24-1 and TRBJ2-6; 10 bases line up with TRBD1. Germline values: CDR1 KGHDR, CDR2 SFDVKD. The CDR3 contains 16 residues. Trimming took 6 bases from V and 1 from J; bases not matched to a gene: 2. The chain's CDR3 is CATSRTGGSGANVLTF. The CDR3 DNA is TGTGCCACCAGTAGGACAGGGGGATCTGGGGCCAACGTCCTGACTTTC.

This clonotype was picked up a small number of times. The V gene is TRBV2, the J gene TRBJ1-2; D not resolved. CDR3 length: 13 residues. The germline gives CDR1 SNHLY, CDR2 FYNNEI. V shed 3 bases and J shed 5 bases, with 10 bases lying between them. The CDR3 region has the DNA TGTGCCAGCAGTGACGGAACGGAATATGGCTACACCTTC. Amino acid sequence: CASSDGTEYGYTF.

This clonotype was detected ten times or more. V usage is TRBV20-1 and J usage is TRBJ2-1, with a possible D match to TRBD1 (7 bases). The CDR3 extends over 13 amino acids. The V end lost 6 bases, the J end lost 4 bases, and 13 bases lay between the germline ends. Germline V gene sequence: CDR1 DFQATT, CDR2 SNEGSKA (reference sequence). CDR3 nucleotides: TGCAGTGCCGCAGGGGGGCAGTACAATGAGCAGTTCTTC. Protein sequence: CSAAGGQYNEQFF.

In this sample, this clonotype turned up many times. The rearrangement uses TRBV24-1 and TRBJ2-1, with D possibly TRBD1 on 6 matching bases. The CDR3 covers 16 residues. The germline CDR1 and CDR2 sequences are KGHDR and SFDVKD. Trimming left V 4 bases short and J 10 bases short, with 22 bases between. In DNA form, the CDR3 reads TGTGCCACCAGTGACCCATCTCCAGGGGAATCGCGGGAGCAGTTCTTC. Its translation is CATSDPSPGESREQFF.

This clonotype was recorded at least ten times. This chain uses TRBV28 with TRBJ2-2; 8 bases fit TRBD1. Trimming at V came to 5 bases and at J to 4 bases, leaving 6 bases not matched to a gene. The CDR3 is 15 amino acids. CDR1 and CDR2 from the germline V gene are MDHEN and SYDVKM. The CDR3 nucleotides read TGTGCCAGCAGTAGCAACAGGGGGGTCACCGGGGAGCTGTTTTTT. The encoded protein is CASSSNRGVTGELFF.

Only a few counts were recorded for this clonotype. V is TRBV12-3 or TRBV12-4 and J is TRBJ2-3; 7 bases are a match to TRBD2. The CDR3 loop spans 15 amino acids. Unmatched junction bases numbered 5, after V lost 5 bases and J lost 0 bases. CDR3 residues: CASSQAGSSTDTQYF. The CDR3, as DNA: TGTGCCAGCAGTCAAGCGGGGTCTAGCACAGATACGCAGTATTTT.

This clonotype came up many times. The J gene is TRBJ2-5, the V gene TRBV4-2; 7 bases are shared with TRBD2. Trimming removed 4 bases from V and 3 bases from J; junction bases left unmatched: 11. This CDR3 is 16 amino acids long. Germline CDR1 reads LGHNA; CDR2 reads YNFKEQ. This CDR3 reads CASSLSGPSGKETQYF. The CDR3 DNA is TGTGCCAGCAGCCTCTCCGGTCCCAGCGGGAAAGAGACCCAGTACTTC.

This clonotype was seen many times. The chain joins TRBV29-1 to TRBJ1-1, with 8 nucleotides matching TRBD1. The V and J ends lost 6 bases and 1 base, in that order; junction bases with no gene match: 4. Germline V gene data show CDR1 as SQVTM and CDR2 as ANQGSEA. There are 13 residues in the CDR3. CDR3 region: CSVGTGGNTEAFF. The DNA of the CDR3 is TGCAGCGTGGGGACAGGCGGGAACACTGAAGCTTTCTTT.

This clonotype has a count of ten or more. V and J are TRBV9 and TRBJ2-5; D possibly corresponds to TRBD2 (7 bases). Germline CDR1 SGDLS, CDR2 YYNGEE. The V end lost 2 bases, the J end lost 2 bases, and 16 bases lay between the germline ends. This CDR3 contains 16 residues. CDR3 amino acids: CASSVGRRGPQETQYF. CDR3 DNA: TGTGCCAGCAGCGTTGGCCGGCGGGGGCCTCAAGAGACCCAGTACTTC.